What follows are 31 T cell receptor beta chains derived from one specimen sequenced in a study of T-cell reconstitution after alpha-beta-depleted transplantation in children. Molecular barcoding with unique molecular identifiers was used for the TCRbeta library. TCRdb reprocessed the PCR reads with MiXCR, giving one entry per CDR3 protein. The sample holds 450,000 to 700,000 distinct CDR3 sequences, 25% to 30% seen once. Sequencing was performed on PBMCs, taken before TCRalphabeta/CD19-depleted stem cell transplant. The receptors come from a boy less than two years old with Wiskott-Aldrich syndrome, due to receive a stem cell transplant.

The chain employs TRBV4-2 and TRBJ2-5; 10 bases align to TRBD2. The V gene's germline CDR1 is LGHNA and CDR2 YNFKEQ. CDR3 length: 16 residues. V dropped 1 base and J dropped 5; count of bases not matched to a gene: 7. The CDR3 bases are TGTGCCAGCAGCCAAGCTCGTCTAGCGGGAGATGAGACCCAGTACTTC. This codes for CASSQARLAGDETQYF.

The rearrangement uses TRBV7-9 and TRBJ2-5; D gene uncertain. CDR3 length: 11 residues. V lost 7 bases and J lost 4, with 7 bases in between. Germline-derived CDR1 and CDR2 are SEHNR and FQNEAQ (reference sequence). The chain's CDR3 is CASTRTETQYF. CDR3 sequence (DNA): TGTGCCAGCACCCGGACAGAGACCCAGTACTTC.

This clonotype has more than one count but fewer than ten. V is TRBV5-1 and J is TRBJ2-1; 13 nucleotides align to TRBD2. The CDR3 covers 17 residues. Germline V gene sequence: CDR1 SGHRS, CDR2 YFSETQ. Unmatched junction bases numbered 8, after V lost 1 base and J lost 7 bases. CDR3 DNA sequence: TGCGCCAGCAGCTTGTCCCCGCCGACTAGCGGGAGGAATGAGCAGTTCTTC. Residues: CASSLSPPTSGRNEQFF.

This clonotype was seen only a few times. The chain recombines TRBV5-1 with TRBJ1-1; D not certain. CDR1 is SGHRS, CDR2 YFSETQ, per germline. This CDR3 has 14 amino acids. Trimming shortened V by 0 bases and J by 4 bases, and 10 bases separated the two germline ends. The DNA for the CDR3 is TGCGCCAGCAGCTTGGAAGGGCGGGGCACTGAAGCTTTCTTT. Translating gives CASSLEGRGTEAFF. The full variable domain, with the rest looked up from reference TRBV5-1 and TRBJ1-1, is KAGVTQTPRYLIKTRGQQVTLSCSPISGHRSVSWYQQTPGQGLQFLFEYFSETQRNKGNFPGRFSGRQFSNSRSEMNVSTLELGDSALYLCASSLEGRGTEAFFGQGTRLTVV.

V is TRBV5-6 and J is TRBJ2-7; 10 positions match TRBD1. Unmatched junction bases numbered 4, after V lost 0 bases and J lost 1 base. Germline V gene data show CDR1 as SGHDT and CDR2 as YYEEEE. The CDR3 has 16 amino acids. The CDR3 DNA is TGTGCCAGCAGCTTGGCAGGGGACAGGGGATCCTACGAGCAGTACTTC. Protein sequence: CASSLAGDRGSYEQYF.

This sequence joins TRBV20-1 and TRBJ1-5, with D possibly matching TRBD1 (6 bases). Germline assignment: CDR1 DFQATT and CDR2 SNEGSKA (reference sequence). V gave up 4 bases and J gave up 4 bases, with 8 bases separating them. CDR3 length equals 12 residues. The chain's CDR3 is CSATGANQPQHF. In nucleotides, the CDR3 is TGCAGTGCTACAGGGGCGAATCAGCCCCAGCATTTT.

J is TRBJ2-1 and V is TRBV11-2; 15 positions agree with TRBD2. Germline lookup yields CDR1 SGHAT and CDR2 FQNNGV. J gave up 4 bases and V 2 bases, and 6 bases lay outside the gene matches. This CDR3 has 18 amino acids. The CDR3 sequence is CASSLWGLAGGVYNEQFF. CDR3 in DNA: TGTGCCAGCAGCTTATGGGGACTAGCGGGAGGAGTATACAATGAGCAGTTCTTC.

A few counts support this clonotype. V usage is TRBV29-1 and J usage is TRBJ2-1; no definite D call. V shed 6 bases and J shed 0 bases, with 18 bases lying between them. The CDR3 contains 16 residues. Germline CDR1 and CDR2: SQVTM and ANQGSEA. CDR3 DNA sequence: TGCAGCGTGGCCAACCCTACGGGCATCTCCTACAATGAGCAGTTCTTC. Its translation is CSVANPTGISYNEQFF.

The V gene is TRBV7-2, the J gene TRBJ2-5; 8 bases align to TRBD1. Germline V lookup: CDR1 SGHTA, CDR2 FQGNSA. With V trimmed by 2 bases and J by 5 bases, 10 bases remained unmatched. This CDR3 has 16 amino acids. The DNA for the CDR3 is TGTGCCAGCAGCTTACCCCGCACAGGGGGTACGGAGACCCAGTACTTC. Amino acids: CASSLPRTGGTETQYF.

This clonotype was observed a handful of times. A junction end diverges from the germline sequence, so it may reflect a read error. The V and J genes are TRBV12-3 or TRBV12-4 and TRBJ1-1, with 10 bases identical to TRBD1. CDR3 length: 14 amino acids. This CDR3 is CASSLRQGATEAFF. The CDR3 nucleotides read TGCGCCAGCAGCTTGAGACAGGGGGCTACCGAAGCTTTCTTT.

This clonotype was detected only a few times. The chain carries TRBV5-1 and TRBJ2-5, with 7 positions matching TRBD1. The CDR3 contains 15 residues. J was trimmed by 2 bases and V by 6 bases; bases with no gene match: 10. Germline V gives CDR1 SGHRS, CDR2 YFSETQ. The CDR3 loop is CASTSLGQEQETQYF. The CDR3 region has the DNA TGCGCCAGCACTTCGCTAGGACAGGAACAAGAGACCCAGTACTTC.

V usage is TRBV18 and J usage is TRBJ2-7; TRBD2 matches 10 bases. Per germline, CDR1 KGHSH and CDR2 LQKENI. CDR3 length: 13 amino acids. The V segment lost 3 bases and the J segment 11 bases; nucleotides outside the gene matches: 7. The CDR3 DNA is TGTGCCAGCTCACCCCCGGGACTAGCGAGGAAGTACTTC. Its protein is CASSPPGLARKYF.

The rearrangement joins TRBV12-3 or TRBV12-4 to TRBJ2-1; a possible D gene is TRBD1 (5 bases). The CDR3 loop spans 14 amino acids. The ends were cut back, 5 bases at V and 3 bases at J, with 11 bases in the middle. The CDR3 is CASSTDSYYNEQFF. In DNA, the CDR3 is TGTGCCAGCAGTACTGACAGCTACTACAATGAGCAGTTCTTC.

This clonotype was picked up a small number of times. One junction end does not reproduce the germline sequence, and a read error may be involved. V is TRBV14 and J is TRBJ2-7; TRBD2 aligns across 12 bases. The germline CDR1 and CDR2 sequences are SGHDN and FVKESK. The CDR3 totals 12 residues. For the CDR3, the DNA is TGTGCCAGCAGCCCGAGACTAGCGGGAGTTTCTTTC. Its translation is CASSPRLAGVSF.

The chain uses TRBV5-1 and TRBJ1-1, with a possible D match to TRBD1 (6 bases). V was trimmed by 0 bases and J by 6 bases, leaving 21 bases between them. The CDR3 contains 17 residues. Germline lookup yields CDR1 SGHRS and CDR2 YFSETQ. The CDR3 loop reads CASSLDGAGGISAEAFF. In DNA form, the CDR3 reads TGCGCCAGCAGCTTGGATGGGGCCGGGGGCATTAGCGCTGAAGCTTTCTTT.

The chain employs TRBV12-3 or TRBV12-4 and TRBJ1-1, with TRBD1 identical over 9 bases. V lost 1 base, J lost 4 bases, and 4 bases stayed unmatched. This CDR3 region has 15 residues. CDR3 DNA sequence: TGTGCCAGCAGTTTAGAGGACAGGGGTCGCACTGAAGCTTTCTTT. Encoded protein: CASSLEDRGRTEAFF.

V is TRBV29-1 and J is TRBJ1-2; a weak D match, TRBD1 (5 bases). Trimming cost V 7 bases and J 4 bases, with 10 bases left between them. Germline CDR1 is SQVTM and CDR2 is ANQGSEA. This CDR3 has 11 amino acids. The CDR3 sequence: CSASGTYGYTF. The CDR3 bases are TGCAGCGCATCGGGGACCTATGGCTACACCTTC.

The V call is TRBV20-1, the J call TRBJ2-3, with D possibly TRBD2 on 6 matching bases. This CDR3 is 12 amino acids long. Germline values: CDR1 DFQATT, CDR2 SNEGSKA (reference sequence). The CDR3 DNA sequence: TGCAGCGCCTCGTCGGGGGCAGATACGCAGTATTTT. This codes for CSASSGADTQYF.

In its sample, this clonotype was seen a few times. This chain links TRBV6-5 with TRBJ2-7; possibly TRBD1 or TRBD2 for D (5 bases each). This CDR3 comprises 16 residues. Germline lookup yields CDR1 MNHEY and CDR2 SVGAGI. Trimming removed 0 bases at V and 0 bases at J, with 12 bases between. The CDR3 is CASSYSMSGSSYEQYF. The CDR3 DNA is TGTGCCAGCAGTTACTCGATGTCAGGGAGCTCCTACGAGCAGTACTTC.

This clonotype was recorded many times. Written as DNA, the CDR3 is TGTGCCAGCAGCTTTGAAGGGGGCTACGCGAACACCGGGGAGCTGTTTTTT. As protein: CASSFEGGYANTGELFF. The chain carries TRBV5-6 and TRBJ2-2; 7 nucleotides align to TRBD1. V trimming: 2 bases; J trimming: 0 bases; junction bases outside the gene matches: 7. This CDR3 region has 17 residues. CDR1 and CDR2 (germline): SGHDT, YYEEEE.

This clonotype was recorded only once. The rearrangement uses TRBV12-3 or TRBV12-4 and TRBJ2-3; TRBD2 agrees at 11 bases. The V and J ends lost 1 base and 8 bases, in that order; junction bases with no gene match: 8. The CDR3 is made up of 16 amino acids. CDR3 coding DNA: TGTGCCAGCAGTTTAGTTACTAGCGGGAGTGGGGTTACGCAGTATTTT. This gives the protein CASSLVTSGSGVTQYF.

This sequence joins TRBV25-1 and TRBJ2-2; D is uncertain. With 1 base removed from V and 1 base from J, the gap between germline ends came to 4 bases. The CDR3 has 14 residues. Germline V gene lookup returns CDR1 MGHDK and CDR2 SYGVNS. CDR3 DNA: TGTGCCAGCAGTGAATTAGGGAACACCGGGGAGCTGTTTTTT. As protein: CASSELGNTGELFF. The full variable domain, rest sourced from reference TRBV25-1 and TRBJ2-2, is EADIYQTPRYLVIGTGKKITLECSQTMGHDKMYWYQQDPGMELHLIHYSYGVNSTEKGDLSSESTVSRIRTEHFPLTLESARPSHTSQYLCASSELGNTGELFFGEGSRLTVL.

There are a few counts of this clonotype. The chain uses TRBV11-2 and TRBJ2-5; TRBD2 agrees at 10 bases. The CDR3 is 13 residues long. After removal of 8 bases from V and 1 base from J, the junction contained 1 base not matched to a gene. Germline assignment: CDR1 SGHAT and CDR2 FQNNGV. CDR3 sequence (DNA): TGTGCCAGCGGACTAGCGGTCCAAGAGACCCAGTACTTC. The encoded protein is CASGLAVQETQYF.

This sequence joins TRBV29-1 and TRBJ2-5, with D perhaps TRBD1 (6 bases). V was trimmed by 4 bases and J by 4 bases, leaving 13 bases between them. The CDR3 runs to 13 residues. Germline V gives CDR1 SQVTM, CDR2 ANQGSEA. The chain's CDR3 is CSVARQVGETQYF. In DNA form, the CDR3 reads TGCAGCGTTGCGCGACAGGTCGGAGAGACCCAGTACTTC. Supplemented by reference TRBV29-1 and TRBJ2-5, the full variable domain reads SAVISQKPSRDICQRGTSLTIQCQVDSQVTMMFWYRQQPGQSLTLIATANQGSEATYESGFVIDKFPISRPNLTFSTLTVSNMSPEDSSIYLCSVARQVGETQYFGPGTRLLVL.

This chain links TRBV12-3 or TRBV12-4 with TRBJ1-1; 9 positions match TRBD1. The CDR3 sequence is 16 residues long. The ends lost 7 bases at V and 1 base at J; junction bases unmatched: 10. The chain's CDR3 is CASNPRDRVSNTEAFF. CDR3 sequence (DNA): TGTGCCAGCAACCCGCGGGACAGGGTATCGAACACTGAAGCTTTCTTT.

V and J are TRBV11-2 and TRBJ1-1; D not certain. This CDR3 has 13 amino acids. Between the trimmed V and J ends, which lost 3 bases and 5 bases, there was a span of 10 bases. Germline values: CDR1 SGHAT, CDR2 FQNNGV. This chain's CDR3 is CASSLAMGTEAFF. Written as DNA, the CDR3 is TGTGCCAGCAGCTTGGCTATGGGAACTGAAGCTTTCTTT.

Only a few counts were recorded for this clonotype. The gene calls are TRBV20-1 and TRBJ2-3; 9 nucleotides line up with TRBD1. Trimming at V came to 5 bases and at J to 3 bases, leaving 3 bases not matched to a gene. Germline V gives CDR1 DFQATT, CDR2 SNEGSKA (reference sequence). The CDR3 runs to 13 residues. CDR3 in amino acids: CSAWTGDTDTQYF. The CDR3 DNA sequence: TGCAGTGCTTGGACAGGGGATACAGATACGCAGTATTTT.

This CDR3 is CASSPGQGPDSPLHF. In DNA form, the CDR3 reads TGCGCCAGCAGCCCAGGACAGGGTCCTGATTCACCCCTCCACTTT. This sequence joins TRBV5-1 and TRBJ1-6, with 8 bases aligning to TRBD1. V lost 4 bases and J lost 8; bases outside the gene matches: 8. This CDR3 contains 15 residues. Germline-derived CDR1 and CDR2 are SGHRS and YFSETQ. Combining the CDR3 with reference TRBV5-1 and TRBJ1-6 gives the whole variable domain KAGVTQTPRYLIKTRGQQVTLSCSPISGHRSVSWYQQTPGQGLQFLFEYFSETQRNKGNFPGRFSGRQFSNSRSEMNVSTLELGDSALYLCASSPGQGPDSPLHFGNGTRLTVT.

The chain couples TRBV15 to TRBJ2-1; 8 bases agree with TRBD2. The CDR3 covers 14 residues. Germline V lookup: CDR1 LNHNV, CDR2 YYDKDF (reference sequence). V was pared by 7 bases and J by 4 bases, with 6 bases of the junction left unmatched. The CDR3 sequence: CATKPSGLYNEQFF. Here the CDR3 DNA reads TGTGCCACCAAGCCTAGCGGGCTTTACAATGAGCAGTTCTTC.

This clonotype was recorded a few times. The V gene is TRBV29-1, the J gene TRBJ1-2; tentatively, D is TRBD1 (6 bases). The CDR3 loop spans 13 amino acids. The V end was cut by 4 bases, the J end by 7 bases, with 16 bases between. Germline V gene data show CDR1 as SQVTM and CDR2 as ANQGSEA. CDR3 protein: CSVGRQARSGYTF. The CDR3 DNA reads TGCAGCGTTGGCCGACAGGCACGGTCTGGCTACACCTTC.

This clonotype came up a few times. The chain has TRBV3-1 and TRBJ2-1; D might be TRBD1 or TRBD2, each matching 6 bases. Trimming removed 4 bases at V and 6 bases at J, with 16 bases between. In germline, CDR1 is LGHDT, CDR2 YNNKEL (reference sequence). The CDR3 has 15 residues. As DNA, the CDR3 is TGTGCCAGCAGCCCCAACTGGGGGGCCTTCAATGAGCAGTTCTTC. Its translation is CASSPNWGAFNEQFF.